This T cell receptor (beta chain) comes out of a study of CD8 T cells in ankylosing spondylitis. The study's findings and limits: Clones tied to disease were said to be significantly enriched in matched ankylosing spondylitis synovial fluid. The disease-linked clones had a CD8+ phenotype and low blood frequencies. Characteristic of ankylosing spondylitis blood, it appeared, was a TCR beta motif comprising several highly homologous variants.

As regards this clonotype: The antigen is not known.

For TCR beta, libraries came from quantitative 5'-RACE with molecular barcodes. TCRdb re-analysed the 5' RACE reads in MiXCR, keeping a single row per CDR3 protein. The sample has about 200,000 distinct CDR3 sequences, 9.5% to 15% seen once. The sequenced sample consisted of blood, either unsorted or a sorted T cell fraction (not recorded which). The TCR sequence derives from a male donor with ankylosing spondylitis or in good health (not recorded which).

The CDR3 region is CASSLGHTRGQGEEKLFF. Written as DNA, the CDR3 is TGTGCCAGCAGCTTAGGCCATACCAGGGGGCAAGGCGAAGAAAAACTGTTTTTT. The chain recombines TRBV7-6 with TRBJ1-4, with 8 bases fitting TRBD1. With V trimmed by 1 base and J by 8 bases, 15 bases remained unmatched. The V gene's germline CDR1 is SGHVS and CDR2 FNYEAQ. There are 18 residues in the CDR3.